This T cell receptor beta chain was recovered during a study of PD-1 blockade in classical Hodgkin lymphoma (dated by TCRdb to the early 2020s). Study-wide context: To define a peripheral blood immune signature of response to PD-1 blockade in classical Hodgkin lymphoma, the study combined TCR beta sequencing with CyTOF. Overall study results and their limits: Only a single clinical trial cohort was studied, and what caused the repertoire differences, possibly disease activity or prior therapy, remained undefined. Baseline TCR diversity was reported to be lower in newly diagnosed patients than in healthy donors, and even lower in relapsed/refractory patients.

The intended sense of this specimen's time point label: newly diagnosed, previously untreated cHL patient sample. CD4+ T cells were purified from thawed PBMCs by magnetic negative selection with a Miltenyi CD4+ T cell isolation kit. As a comparison group for the relapsed/refractory trial patients, PBMCs from patients with newly diagnosed, previously untreated classical Hodgkin lymphoma were sequenced. Peripheral blood was collected in 8 mL Vacutainer Cell Preparation Tubes, from which PBMCs were isolated by centrifugation and then cryopreserved. Purified CD4+ and CD8+ fractions were prepared only for cases in which an additional PBMC sample was available. Magnetically labelled cells were depleted on LS columns in a quadroMACS separator, and the flow-through was collected as the purified fraction. The Qiagen DNeasy kit was used to extract genomic DNA from unsorted PBMCs and from the negatively selected CD4+ and CD8+ fractions. Amplification of TCR beta CDR3 regions was done by immunoSEQ multiplex PCR with primers that anneal to V and J segments. A synthetic immune receptor repertoire was used to minimize amplification bias, and any remaining bias was removed computationally after sequencing. The paper's data handling went like this. Custom Python scripts were used to quantify repertoire diversity as the Shannon entropy index. Unsorted, CD4+ and CD8+ repertoires were analyzed separately, except for combined analyses in which CD4+ and CD8+ sequences were merged in silico. Entries here come from immuneACCESS through TCRdb and include only in-frame sequences with V and J called. Some clones fail to appear in such tables; in the studies checked, an unresolved V gene covers under half of the shortfall, and the cause of the remainder is unknown. Clonal size and the V and J genes are those of that table, whereas D and trimming came from the DNA. In this sample the table shows under 20,000 clones, approximately 80% of which occur a single time. Under 1.5% of the sample comes from the top ten.

CDR1 is given as SGHRS and CDR2 as YFSETQ, both from the germline V gene. Including cysteine and phenylalanine, the CDR3 has 12 amino acids. The entry retains the CDR3 DNA only, 36 bases that are in frame from base 1. V was cut back by 2 bases and J by 2 bases, leaving a gap of 1 base between them. This clone was counted a single time. Its antigen is unknown. Base-call qualities are not available, and no considerably larger clone is one nucleotide away. The receptor's source is a human donor with classical Hodgkin lymphoma. The sequencing input was CD4+ T cells from blood. The chain is encoded by TRBV5-1 joined to TRBJ2-2, with the D gene too uncertain to name. At the DNA level, the sequence is TGCGCCAGCAGCTTAAACACCGGGGAGCTGTTTTTT. Translated, it gives CASSLNTGELFF. The CDR3, completed at both ends by the reference TRBV5-1 and TRBJ2-2 genes, gives the full variable domain KAGVTQTPRYLIKTRGQQVTLSCSPISGHRSVSWYQQTPGQGLQFLFEYFSETQRNKGNFPGRFSGRQFSNSRSEMNVSTLELGDSALYLCASSLNTGELFFGEGSRLTVL.